This paragraph covers one T cell receptor beta chain sequence. The sample belongs to a study of blood T cell repertoires in COVID-19. With 6 bases clipped from V and 0 bases from J, the junction kept 1 base outside the gene matches. Germline-derived CDR1 and CDR2 are LNHDA and SQIVND (reference sequence). This CDR3 contains 16 residues. Libraries were prepared by immunoSEQ multiplex PCR; TCRdb keeps only in-frame clonotypes and omits some of them. The sample shows roughly 150,000 clones, roughly 87% of them seen only once. V is TRBV19 and J is TRBJ2-1; TRBD2 agrees at 14 bases. The sequenced material came from PBMCs or T cells enriched from blood (not recorded which). The receptor was derived from a woman between 40 and 55 years old who had been exposed to COVID-19. CDR3 nucleotides: TGTGCCAGTAGGGGGACTAGCGGGAGCTCCTACAATGAGCAGTTCTTC. Its translation: CASRGTSGSSYNEQFF.